Sequencing of this T cell receptor (beta chain) was carried out in a study of T cells in Graves' hyperthyroidism and ophthalmopathy. General study results and limits: Stable hyperthyroidism was separated from ophthalmopathy by a model based on 13 V-J features.

Template material for amplifying TCR beta CDR3 regions consisted of RNA transcripts. The primer set for the first-round RT-PCR of the TCR CDR3 was HTBI. TCRdb re-derived calls from the multiplex PCR reads in MiXCR, one entry per CDR3 protein. Of roughly 45,000 distinct CDR3 sequences listed, around half were seen once; the top ten hold roughly a third. This clonotype appeared many times. Its specificity is not known. This CDR3 region has 15 residues. Per the germline V gene, CDR1 is MNHEY and CDR2 is SVGEGT. V shed 2 bases and J shed 0 bases, with 5 bases lying between them. Sequencing used peripheral blood or thyroid tissue (not recorded which). J is TRBJ2-6 and V is TRBV6-2 or TRBV6-3; D remains unclear. The sequence was obtained from a woman between 45 and 60 years old with Graves' hyperthyroidism. This chain's CDR3 is CASSYPISGANVLTF. The CDR3 nucleotides are TGTGCCAGCAGTTACCCCATCTCTGGGGCCAACGTCCTGACTTTC.